This T cell receptor (beta chain) was found in a study of CD8 T cells in ankylosing spondylitis. Study results and limitations: Ankylosing spondylitis blood appeared to be characterized by a TCR beta motif of several highly homologous variants. Both synovial fluid and blood in reactive arthritis had previously been reported to carry some motif variants. As for the disease-linked clones, they showed a CD8+ phenotype and occurred at relatively low frequencies in peripheral blood. Reportedly, significant enrichment of disease-linked clones occurred in matched ankylosing spondylitis synovial fluid.

By quantitative 5'-RACE with molecular barcodes, the TCR beta libraries were made. TCRdb passed the 5' RACE reads through MiXCR, listing each CDR3 protein once. The repertoire holds more than 250,000 distinct CDR3 sequences, with less than 10% as singletons. This clonotype was seen a handful of times. No antigen is known for it. The J segment lost 9 bases and the V segment lost 4 bases, leaving 10 bases of the junction unmatched. The CDR3 contains 14 residues. The germline V gene has CDR1 SQVTM and CDR2 ANQGSEA. The rearrangement uses TRBV29-1 and TRBJ2-1; 9 nucleotides line up with TRBD2. The clonotype originates from a male donor with ankylosing spondylitis. The sequencing sample was made of blood, either unsorted or a sorted T cell fraction (not recorded which). DNA of the CDR3: TGCAGCGTTGCGTCGGTAGCGGGAGTCGGTGAGCAGTTCTTC. It encodes CSVASVAGVGEQFF.